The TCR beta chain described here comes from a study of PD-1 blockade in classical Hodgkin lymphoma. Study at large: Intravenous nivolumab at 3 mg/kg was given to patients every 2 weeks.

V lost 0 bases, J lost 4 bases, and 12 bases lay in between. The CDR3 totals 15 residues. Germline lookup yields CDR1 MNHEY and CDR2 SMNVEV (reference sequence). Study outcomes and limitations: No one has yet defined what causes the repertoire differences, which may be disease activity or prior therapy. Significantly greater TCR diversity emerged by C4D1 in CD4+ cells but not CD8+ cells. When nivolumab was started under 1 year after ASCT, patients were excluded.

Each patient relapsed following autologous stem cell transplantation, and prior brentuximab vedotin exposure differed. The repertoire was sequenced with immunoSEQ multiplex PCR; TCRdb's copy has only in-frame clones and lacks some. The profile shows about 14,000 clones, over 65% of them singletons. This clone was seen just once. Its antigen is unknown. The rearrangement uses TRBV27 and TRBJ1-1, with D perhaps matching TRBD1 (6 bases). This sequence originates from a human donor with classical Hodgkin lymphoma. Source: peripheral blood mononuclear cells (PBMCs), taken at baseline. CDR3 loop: CASSLSQGSGTEAFF. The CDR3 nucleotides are TGTGCCAGCAGTTTATCGCAGGGGTCGGGCACTGAAGCTTTCTTT.